The source of this T cell receptor beta chain is a study of blood T cell repertoires in COVID-19. Study-level background: Spain, Italy and the United States supplied samples that represented acute and convalescent COVID-19. T cells, B-cell-depleted T cells, or PBMCs supplied cDNA or gDNA.

Original analysis: Amplification of reference gene primers provided the estimated nucleated cell counts. The assay was immunoSEQ multiplex PCR, and TCRdb's table has in-frame clones only and misses some. Clone size and V and J calls were adopted from that table, with D and trimming inferred from the DNA. The sample consists of tens of thousands of clones, 84% of them appearing once. Trimming stripped 6 bases from V and 0 bases from J, with 6 bases between. From germline, CDR1 is MNHEY and CDR2 SMNVEV (reference sequence). This CDR3 region has 14 residues. Sequencing was carried out using peripheral blood. The origin of this receptor is a middle-aged man with acute or convalescent COVID-19. V gene TRBV27 combines with J gene TRBJ1-6; weak D call: TRBD1 (6 bases). The CDR3 DNA reads as TGTGCCAGCAGAGGGGGCTCCTATAATTCACCCCTCCACTTT. Translation: CASRGGSYNSPLHF.